Shown below are 10 T cell receptor beta chains from a single sample sequenced in a study of T-cell reconstitution after alpha-beta-depleted transplantation in children. As it was prepared, the TCRbeta library received unique molecular identifiers. TCRdb redid the calling of the PCR reads with MiXCR, one entry per CDR3 protein. Found here are nearly 550,000 distinct CDR3 sequences, around 16% of them singletons; the top ten hold about 3.1%. The sample consisted of PBMCs from the stem cell graft donor, taken from the stem cell graft. Receptor source: a human donor who donated a stem cell graft to a child with acute lymphoblastic leukemia.

This clonotype was seen only a few times. This rearrangement joins TRBV2 to TRBJ1-5; D call uncertain. V was pared by 6 bases and J by 0 bases, with 9 bases between. The CDR3 is made up of 14 amino acids. The germline CDR1 and CDR2 sequences are SNHLY and FYNNEI. The CDR3 here is CASRDGYSNQPQHF. The CDR3 DNA is TGTGCCAGCAGAGACGGTTATAGCAATCAGCCCCAGCATTTT.

This chain links TRBV20-1 with TRBJ2-6; 8 bases are a match to TRBD1. CDR1 is DFQATT, CDR2 SNEGSKA, per germline (reference sequence). Trimming at V came to 6 bases and at J to 0 bases, leaving 7 bases not matched to a gene. This CDR3 comprises 16 residues. The CDR3 DNA reads TGCAGTGCAAAGGACAGGGACCTCTCTGGGGCCAACGTCCTGACTTTC. Translating it yields CSAKDRDLSGANVLTF.

The V call is TRBV11-3, the J call TRBJ2-1; D is unclear. The ends were cut back, 2 bases at V and 6 bases at J, with 14 bases in the middle. Per germline, CDR1 SGHNT and CDR2 YENEEA. The CDR3 covers 15 residues. CDR3 amino acids: CASSLRGQVGNEQFF. The CDR3 DNA follows: TGTGCCAGCAGCTTAAGAGGCCAGGTGGGCAATGAGCAGTTCTTC.

This clonotype occurred a few times. The chain has TRBV19 and TRBJ1-2, with D perhaps matching TRBD1 (6 bases). The V gene's germline CDR1 is LNHDA and CDR2 SQIVND (reference sequence). CDR3 size: 12 residues. V lost 8 bases and J 4 bases, leaving 11 bases between the germline ends. CDR3 sequence: CASATGTYGYTF. The CDR3, as DNA: TGTGCCAGTGCAACAGGGACCTATGGCTACACCTTC.

V usage is TRBV19 and J usage is TRBJ1-1; 8 bases are shared with TRBD1. Germline CDR1 and CDR2: LNHDA and SQIVND (reference sequence). This CDR3 is built from 13 residues. Unmatched junction bases numbered 5, after V lost 4 bases and J lost 7 bases. Here the CDR3 reads CASSTGGSLEAFF. CDR3 DNA: TGTGCCAGTAGTACAGGGGGCAGCCTTGAAGCTTTCTTT.

The V gene is TRBV20-1, the J gene TRBJ1-6; D is perhaps TRBD1 (5 bases). V was shortened by 6 bases and J by 7 bases, with 16 bases between the two germline ends. Germline CDR1 is DFQATT and CDR2 is SNEGSKA (reference sequence). CDR3 length equals 14 residues. The CDR3 DNA is TGCAGTGCCCAAATCATGGGGCCGAATTCACCCCTCCACTTT. Translation gives CSAQIMGPNSPLHF.

The chain combines TRBV4-2 with TRBJ2-3; tentatively, D is TRBD2 (5 bases). V was pared by 1 base and J by 0 bases, with 8 bases between. The germline CDR1 and CDR2 sequences are LGHNA and YNFKEQ. The length of the CDR3 is 15 residues. The CDR3 here is CASSQGTVSTDTQYF. In DNA form, the CDR3 reads TGTGCCAGCAGCCAAGGGACTGTGAGCACAGATACGCAGTATTTT.

This clonotype was seen more than once but under ten times. The gene calls are TRBV20-1 and TRBJ1-5; the D is unclear. The germline V and J ends were trimmed by 0 bases and 5 bases, with 8 bases remaining between them. The length of the CDR3 is 13 residues. Germline CDR1 is DFQATT and CDR2 is SNEGSKA (reference sequence). CDR3 loop: CSARDFGYQPQHF. The CDR3 coding sequence is TGCAGTGCTAGAGATTTTGGGTATCAGCCCCAGCATTTT.

J is TRBJ2-3 and V is TRBV3-1, with D perhaps matching TRBD1 (6 bases). Looked up from germline, CDR1 is LGHDT and CDR2 is YNNKEL (reference sequence). The CDR3 runs 13 residues. V was shortened by 3 bases and J by 4 bases, with 8 bases between the two germline ends. Written as DNA, the CDR3 is TGTGCCAGCAGCCACCCAGGGGCAGATACGCAGTATTTT. Translation gives CASSHPGADTQYF.

This chain connects TRBV15 to TRBJ1-4; D possibly corresponds to TRBD1 (6 bases). The length of the CDR3 is 14 residues. Germline assignment: CDR1 LNHNV and CDR2 YYDKDF (reference sequence). Trimming stripped 3 bases from V and 5 bases from J, with 10 bases between. In DNA, the CDR3 is TGTGCCACCAGCAGGGGGGCCACAAATGAAAAACTGTTTTTT. This gives the protein CATSRGATNEKLFF.